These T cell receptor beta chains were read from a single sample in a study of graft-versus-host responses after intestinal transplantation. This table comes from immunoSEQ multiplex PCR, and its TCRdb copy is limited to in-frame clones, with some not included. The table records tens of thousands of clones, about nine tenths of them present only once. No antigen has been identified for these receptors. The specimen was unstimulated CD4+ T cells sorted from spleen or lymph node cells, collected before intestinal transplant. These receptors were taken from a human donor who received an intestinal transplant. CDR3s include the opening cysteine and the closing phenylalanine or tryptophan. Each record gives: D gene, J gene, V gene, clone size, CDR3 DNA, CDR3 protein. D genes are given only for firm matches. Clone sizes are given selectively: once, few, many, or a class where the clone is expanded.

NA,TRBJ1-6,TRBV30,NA,TGTGCCTGGAGGACAGTACATAATTCACCCCTCCACTTT,CAWRTVHNSPLHF
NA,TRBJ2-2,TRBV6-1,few,TGTGCCACCAGGGGTTCCACCGGGGAGCTGTTTTTT,CATRGSTGELFF
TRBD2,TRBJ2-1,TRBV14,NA,TGTGCCAGCAGCCAAGATCTGACTAGCGGGACCTACAATGAGCAGTTCTTC,CASSQDLTSGTYNEQFF
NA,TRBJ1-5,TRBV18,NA,TGTGCCAGCTCACCTCAGGGATCTAGCAATCAGCCCCAGCATTTT,CASSPQGSSNQPQHF
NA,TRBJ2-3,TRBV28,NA,TGTGCCAGCATGAGCAGGCGCACAGATACGCAGTATTTT,CASMSRRTDTQYF
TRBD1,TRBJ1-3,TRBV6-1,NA,TGTGCCAGCAGTGACCGGACAGGGTCTGGAAACACCATATATTTT,CASSDRTGSGNTIYF
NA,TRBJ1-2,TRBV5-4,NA,TGTGCCAGCAGCTTGGGGGGCAGGGGAGGGGAGAGAGATGGCTACACCTTC,CASSLGGRGGERDGYTF
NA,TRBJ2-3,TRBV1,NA,TGCACCAGCAGCCAAGCCAGGCCGGACAGGGGTACAGATACGCAGTATTTT,CTSSQARPDRGTDTQYF
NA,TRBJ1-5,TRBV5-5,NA,TGTGCCAGCAGCTCCGGGTCTTCCTATCAGCCCCAGCATTTT,CASSSGSSYQPQHF
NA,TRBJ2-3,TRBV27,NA,TGTGCCAGCGGGTTTAGAGAGGGAGATACGCAGTATTTT,CASGFREGDTQYF
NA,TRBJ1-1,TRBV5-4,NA,TGTGCCAGCACCGTTTCGGGGGGGGGCACTGAAGCTTTCTTT,CASTVSGGGTEAFF
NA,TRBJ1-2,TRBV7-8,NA,TGTGCCAGCAGCTTGGAACACTATGGCTACACCTTC,CASSLEHYGYTF
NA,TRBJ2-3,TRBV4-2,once,TGTGCCAGCAGCCAAGTTCGACGGGATACGCAGTATTTT,CASSQVRRDTQYF
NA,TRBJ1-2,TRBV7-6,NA,TGTGCCAGCAGCTTAGGCCAGCACTATGGCTACACCTTC,CASSLGQHYGYTF
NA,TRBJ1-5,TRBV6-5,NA,TGTGCCAGCACTAGAGAGGTTGCCTCCAATCAGCCCCAGCATTTT,CASTREVASNQPQHF
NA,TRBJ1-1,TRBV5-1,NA,TGCGCCAGCAGCTTGGCCCAGACAGGCGTCAACACTGAAGCTTTCTTT,CASSLAQTGVNTEAFF
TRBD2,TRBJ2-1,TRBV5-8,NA,TGTGCCAGCAGCACCGAACTAGCGCCGGGCCGGCAGTTCTTC,CASSTELAPGRQFF
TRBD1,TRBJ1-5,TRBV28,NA,TGTGCCAGCAGTTTATACCCCGGATCATACAGGGGACCAAATCAGCCCCAGCATTTT,CASSLYPGSYRGPNQPQHF
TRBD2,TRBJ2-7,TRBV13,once,TGTGCCAGCAGCTTCTCCTTGACTAGCGGGAGATACGAGCAGTACTTC,CASSFSLTSGRYEQYF
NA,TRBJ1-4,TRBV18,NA,TGTGCCAGCTCACCAAGATCGCAGGACGGTAATGAAAAACTGTTTTTT,CASSPRSQDGNEKLFF
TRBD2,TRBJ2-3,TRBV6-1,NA,TGTGCCAGCAGTGGACCCTTCGGGAGGGTCCTTAGCACAGATACGCAGTATTTT,CASSGPFGRVLSTDTQYF
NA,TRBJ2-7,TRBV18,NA,TGTGCCAGCTCACCCGGCAGGACCCACGAGCAGTACTTC,CASSPGRTHEQYF
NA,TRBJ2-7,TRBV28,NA,TGTGCCAGCAGCGCCCCGCCAGGATACGAGCAGTACTTC,CASSAPPGYEQYF